These T cell receptor beta chains were read from a single sample in a study of blood T cell repertoires in COVID-19. Generated by immunoSEQ multiplex PCR, the TCRdb table keeps only in-frame clones and is missing some. The sample holds some 45,000 clones, approximately 86% seen once. Sequencing was performed on peripheral blood. Receptors originate from a woman of 80 years or more with acute or convalescent COVID-19. CDR3s include the opening cysteine and the closing phenylalanine or tryptophan. The D gene is left open where the match is weak. Not every row has a clone size; where given, it reads once, few, many or a size class.

CDR3nt,CDR3aa,abundance,j_gene,d_gene,v_gene
TGTGCCAGCTCACCGACGGGCGGGGCAGTCCAAAACATTCAGTACTTC,CASSPTGGAVQNIQYF,-,TRBJ2-4,-,TRBV18
TGTGCCTGGACCCCCGGGACAAAGAACACTGAAGCTTTCTTT,CAWTPGTKNTEAFF,-,TRBJ1-1,-,TRBV30
TGCGCCAGCCAAACGGAAGAGACCCAGTACTTC,CASQTEETQYF,-,TRBJ2-5,-,TRBV5-1
TGTGCCAGTAGTATAAGGACTAGTAACACCGGGGAGCTGTTTTTT,CASSIRTSNTGELFF,-,TRBJ2-2,TRBD2,TRBV19
TGTGCCAGCAGTTTTAGACAGCTATCCCAGCCCCAGCATTTT,CASSFRQLSQPQHF,few,TRBJ1-5,-,TRBV27
TGTGCCAGCAGCCGTGGCAGGTTGGCTGAAGCTTTCTTT,CASSRGRLAEAFF,once,TRBJ1-1,-,TRBV5-6
TGTGCCAGCAGCTTAGCTTGGGGGGTTGGTGAAAAACTGTTTTTT,CASSLAWGVGEKLFF,-,TRBJ1-4,-,TRBV7-6
TGTGCCACCAGCAGGGACAGGGACACTGAAGCTTTCTTT,CATSRDRDTEAFF,-,TRBJ1-1,TRBD1,TRBV15
TGCGCCAGCAGCGACGGGACTAAGAACACCGGGGAGCTGTTTTTT,CASSDGTKNTGELFF,-,TRBJ2-2,TRBD2,TRBV5-1
TGTGCCAGCAGCGTAGGGGCCGGAGGGACTAACTATGGCTACACCTTC,CASSVGAGGTNYGYTF,-,TRBJ1-2,-,TRBV9
TGTGCCACAATGACCTTTGTGAGGGCATCAGTGCCCCAGCATTTT,CATMTFVRASVPQHF,once,TRBJ1-5,-,TRBV19
TGTGCCAGCAGCTTAGACGCAGGCGCGACAGAGACCCAGTACTTC,CASSLDAGATETQYF,-,TRBJ2-5,-,TRBV11-3
TGTGCCTGGCACAACCTGCGGAATGAAGCTTTCTTT,CAWHNLRNEAFF,-,TRBJ1-1,-,TRBV30
TGCGCCAGCAGCCGGACCCTAGCGGGACTAGGATACGAGCAGTACTTC,CASSRTLAGLGYEQYF,-,TRBJ2-7,TRBD2,TRBV4-1
TGTGCCAGCAGCTTGTTGCGCTTAGCGGGAGAAAGGTACGAGCAGTACTTC,CASSLLRLAGERYEQYF,-,TRBJ2-7,TRBD2,TRBV5-5
TGTGCCAGCAACCCCGGCCAACCAGGATATCATGAGCAGTTCTTC,CASNPGQPGYHEQFF,-,TRBJ2-1,-,TRBV2
TGTGCCAGCAGCCAAGAACAGCAGATCACCGGGGAGCTGTTTTTT,CASSQEQQITGELFF,-,TRBJ2-2,-,TRBV3-1/TRBV3-2
TGTGCCAGCCCAGGGTGGGAGACCCAGTACTTC,CASPGWETQYF,-,TRBJ2-5,-,TRBV6-5
TGCGCCAGCAGTGAGTCTAGCGGGAGAGGGGACCAAGAGACCCAGTACTTC,CASSESSGRGDQETQYF,-,TRBJ2-5,TRBD2,TRBV10-1
TGTGCCAGTAGTATATCCCCAGGTTGGGCTTACGAGCAGTACTTC,CASSISPGWAYEQYF,-,TRBJ2-7,-,TRBV19
TGCGCCAGCAGCTTGGATGGGACAGGGACTGAAAAACTGTTTTTT,CASSLDGTGTEKLFF,-,TRBJ1-4,TRBD1,TRBV5-1
TGTGCCAGCAAGATGGAGGAAAAACTGTTTTTT,CASKMEEKLFF,-,TRBJ1-4,-,TRBV2
TGCGCCACTGGTGCGGTTGAAGCTTTCTTT,CATGAVEAFF,-,TRBJ1-1,-,TRBV10-2
TGCGCCAGCAGCACAACAGGGTCCCCCACTGAAGCTTTCTTT,CASSTTGSPTEAFF,once,TRBJ1-1,-,TRBV5-1
TGTGCCATCGGAACAGCCGCAATCGCTAACTATGGCTACACCTTC,CAIGTAAIANYGYTF,-,TRBJ1-2,-,TRBV10-3
TGTGCCAGTAGTGCCGGGACAGGGGGCTTCATTCTGCGTGGCTACACCTTC,CASSAGTGGFILRGYTF,-,TRBJ1-2,TRBD1,TRBV19
TGTGCCAGCAGCTTGGCCCGGGGGGGCCACGCGAACACCGGGGAGCTGTTTTTT,CASSLARGGHANTGELFF,-,TRBJ2-2,TRBD2,TRBV7-2
TGTGCCACCCAAGGGGACCCAGGGGGCGTCGGGAAACTGTTTTTT,CATQGDPGGVGKLFF,-,TRBJ1-4,TRBD1,TRBV2
TGTGCCAGCAGCGTAGCTACAGGGGGGAGCACTGAAGCTTTCTTT,CASSVATGGSTEAFF,-,TRBJ1-1,TRBD1,TRBV9
TGTGCCAGCAGTGATAGGGTCACAGGGGCTAACTATGGCTACACCTTC,CASSDRVTGANYGYTF,few,TRBJ1-2,TRBD1,TRBV6-1
TGTGCCAGCTCACCTATACCCTCCTTTGCGGACACAGATACGCAGTATTTT,CASSPIPSFADTDTQYF,-,TRBJ2-3,-,TRBV18
TGTGCCAGCAGTTACTCGGATGGGACAGGGGATGGTGGCTACACCTTC,CASSYSDGTGDGGYTF,-,TRBJ1-2,TRBD1,TRBV6-5
TGTGCCAGCAGTTACTCATCGGCAGGGGTAGGACAGCCCCAGCATTTT,CASSYSSAGVGQPQHF,once,TRBJ1-5,-,TRBV6-5
TGTGCCAGCAGTACCCATAGCGTTAATGAGCAGTTCTTC,CASSTHSVNEQFF,-,TRBJ2-1,-,TRBV6-5
TGCAGCGGGACAGGGGGCGATGAAAAACTGTTTTTT,CSGTGGDEKLFF,-,TRBJ1-4,TRBD1,TRBV29-1
TGTGCCAGCAGCCCCGGGACTAGCGGGAACGCAGATACGCAGTATTTT,CASSPGTSGNADTQYF,once,TRBJ2-3,TRBD2,TRBV5-4
TGTGCCAGCAGCCGCGGGGCCGCTAGAGACTACGAGCAGTACTTC,CASSRGAARDYEQYF,few,TRBJ2-7,-,TRBV14
TGTGCCAGTAGTAGCCCGACAGGGCCCCAGCATTTT,CASSSPTGPQHF,-,TRBJ1-5,-,TRBV19
TGCGCCAGCACCCGCGATGCAGCACAGTACAATGAGCAGTTCTTC,CASTRDAAQYNEQFF,-,TRBJ2-1,-,TRBV4-1
TGTGCCAGCAGTCCCCTTGGGCCGGGGACTAACACTGAAGCTTTCTTT,CASSPLGPGTNTEAFF,-,TRBJ1-1,-,TRBV28
TGTGCCAGCAGCCGCACGGGGTCTGGGGCCAACGTCCTGACTTTC,CASSRTGSGANVLTF,-,TRBJ2-6,-,TRBV3-1/TRBV3-2
TGTGCTAGCGCCCGGGGGAGCAATCAGCCCCAGCATTTT,CASARGSNQPQHF,-,TRBJ1-5,-,TRBV12-5
TGTGCCAGCAGCCCCACGAGGAACACCGGGGAGCTGTTTTTT,CASSPTRNTGELFF,-,TRBJ2-2,-,TRBV2
TGTGCCATCAGTGAGGCAGGGACAGACCAAGCTTTCTTT,CAISEAGTDQAFF,medium-sized,TRBJ1-1,TRBD1,TRBV10-3
TGCGCCAGCAGCCAGCCGGGAGGAGAGACCCAGTACTTC,CASSQPGGETQYF,-,TRBJ2-5,TRBD2,TRBV4-1
TGTGCCAGCAGTGACGGAGGAGGTCTATATAGCAATCAGCCCCAGCATTTT,CASSDGGGLYSNQPQHF,few,TRBJ1-5,-,TRBV2
TGTGCCAGCAGTGCAGGGTCAGGGGAAAAACTGTTTTTT,CASSAGSGEKLFF,-,TRBJ1-4,-,TRBV7-9
TGTGCCAGCAGTAGAGGGGGACGAGAGACCCAGTACTTC,CASSRGGRETQYF,-,TRBJ2-5,-,TRBV6-5
TGTGCCAGCAGCCAAGATCGTTCGCAGGGGAATGGCTACACCTTC,CASSQDRSQGNGYTF,-,TRBJ1-2,-,TRBV14
TGCAGCGTTGGGGTGTTAGCGGGTAAATACAATGAGCAGTTCTTC,CSVGVLAGKYNEQFF,-,TRBJ2-1,TRBD2,TRBV29-1
TGTGCCAGCAGCCTTGGCCCAGGGGGCGCAACCGGGGCCAACGTCCTGACTTTC,CASSLGPGGATGANVLTF,-,TRBJ2-6,TRBD1,TRBV7-9
TGTGCCAGCAGTTTAGGGACTAGAGCCTACGAGCAGTACTTC,CASSLGTRAYEQYF,few,TRBJ2-7,TRBD2,TRBV27
TGCAGGGCTGGTGCGGGAGGGCCCCGCTCCTACAATGAGCAGTTCTTC,CRAGAGGPRSYNEQFF,-,TRBJ2-1,TRBD2,TRBV20-1